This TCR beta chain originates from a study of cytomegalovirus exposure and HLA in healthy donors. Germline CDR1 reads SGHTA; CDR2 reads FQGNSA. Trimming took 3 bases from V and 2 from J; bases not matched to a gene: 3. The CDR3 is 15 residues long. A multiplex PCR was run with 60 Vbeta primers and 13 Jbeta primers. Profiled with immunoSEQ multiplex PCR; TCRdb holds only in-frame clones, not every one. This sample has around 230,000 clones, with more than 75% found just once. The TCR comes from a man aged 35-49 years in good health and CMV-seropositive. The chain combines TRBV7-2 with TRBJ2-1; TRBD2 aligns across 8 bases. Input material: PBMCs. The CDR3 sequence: CASSFSGGAYNEQFF. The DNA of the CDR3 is TGTGCCAGCAGCTTCAGCGGGGGCGCCTACAATGAGCAGTTCTTC. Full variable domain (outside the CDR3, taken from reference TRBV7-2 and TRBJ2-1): GAGVSQSPSNKVTEKGKDVELRCDPISGHTALYWYRQSLGQGLEFLIYFQGNSAPDKSGLPSDRFSAERTGGSVSTLTIQRTQQEDSAVYLCASSFSGGAYNEQFFGPGTRLTVL.